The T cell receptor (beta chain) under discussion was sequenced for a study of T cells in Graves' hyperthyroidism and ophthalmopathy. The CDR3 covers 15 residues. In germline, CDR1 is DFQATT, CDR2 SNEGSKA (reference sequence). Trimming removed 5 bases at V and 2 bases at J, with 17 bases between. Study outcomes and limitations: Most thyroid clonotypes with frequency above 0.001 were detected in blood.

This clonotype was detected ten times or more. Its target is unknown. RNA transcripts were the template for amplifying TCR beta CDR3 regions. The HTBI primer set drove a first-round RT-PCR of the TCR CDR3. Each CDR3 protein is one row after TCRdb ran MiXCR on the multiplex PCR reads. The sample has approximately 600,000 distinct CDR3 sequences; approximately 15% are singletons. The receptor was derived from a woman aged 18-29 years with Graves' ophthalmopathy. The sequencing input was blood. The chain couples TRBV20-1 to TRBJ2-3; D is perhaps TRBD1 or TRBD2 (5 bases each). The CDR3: CSARDHRTITDTQYF. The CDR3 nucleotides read TGCAGTGCTCGGGACCATCGCACCATCACAGATACGCAGTATTTT.